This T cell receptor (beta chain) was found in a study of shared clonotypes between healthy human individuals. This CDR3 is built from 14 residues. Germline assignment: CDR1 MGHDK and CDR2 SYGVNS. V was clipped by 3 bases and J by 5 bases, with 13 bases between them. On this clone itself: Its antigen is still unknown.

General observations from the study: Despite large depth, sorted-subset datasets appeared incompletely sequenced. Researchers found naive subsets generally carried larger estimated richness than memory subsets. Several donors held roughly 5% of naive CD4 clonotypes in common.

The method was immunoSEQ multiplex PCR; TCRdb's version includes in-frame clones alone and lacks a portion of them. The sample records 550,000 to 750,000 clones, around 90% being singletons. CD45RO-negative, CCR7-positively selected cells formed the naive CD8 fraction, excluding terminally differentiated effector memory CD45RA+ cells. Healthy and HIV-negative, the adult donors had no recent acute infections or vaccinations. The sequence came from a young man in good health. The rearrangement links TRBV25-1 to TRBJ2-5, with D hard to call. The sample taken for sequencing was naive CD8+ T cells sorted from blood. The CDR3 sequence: CASSEFGSLETQYF. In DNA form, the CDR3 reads TGTGCCAGCAGTGAGTTCGGTAGCCTGGAGACCCAGTACTTC. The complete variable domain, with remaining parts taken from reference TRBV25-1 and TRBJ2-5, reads EADIYQTPRYLVIGTGKKITLECSQTMGHDKMYWYQQDPGMELHLIHYSYGVNSTEKGDLSSESTVSRIRTEHFPLTLESARPSHTSQYLCASSEFGSLETQYFGPGTRLLVL.